This T cell receptor (beta chain) was obtained from a study of Ad26.COV2.S vaccination and SARS-CoV-2 variants. Study-level information: Participants got Ad26.COV2.S intramuscularly, once or twice 56 days apart.

Study-level results: Ad26.COV2.S recipients had broader spike-specific TCRs (P = 0.0014). Those who received vaccine or placebo ended up with similar non-spike TCR breadth.

Treatment defined: roughly 18 received Ad26.COV2.S at low or high dose, single or two shots; a few received placebo; per-sample allocation not given. Sampling occurred on day 63 after the first vaccine or placebo injection. The administered vaccine (an Ad26 vector) expressed Wuhan-strain SARS-CoV-2 spike. Data came from immunoSEQ multiplex PCR; TCRdb stores just in-frame clones and leaves some out. In the table there are about 420,000 clones, 88% of which are singletons. Comments on this clone: Its antigen is undetermined.

This CDR3 region has 16 residues. Trimming left V 1 base short and J 0 bases short, with 13 bases between. Germline V gene lookup returns CDR1 MGHRA and CDR2 YSYEKL. The sample was peripheral blood, taken in a trial of Ad26.COV2.S vaccine versus placebo. J is TRBJ2-7 and V is TRBV4-1; D uncertain. The TCR sequence derives from a person between 18 and 65 years old who received the Ad26.COV2.S COVID-19 vaccine or a placebo. This CDR3 reads CASSQGWGLSSYEQYF. CDR3 DNA sequence: TGCGCCAGCAGCCAAGGATGGGGTCTTAGCTCCTACGAGCAGTACTTC.